Listed below are T cell receptor beta chains from one sample, sequenced in a study of blood T cell repertoires in COVID-19. Clones were read by immunoSEQ multiplex PCR, and TCRdb kept only the in-frame ones, dropping some. Here the sample spans some 42,000 clones, around four fifths being singletons. Specimen: peripheral blood. These receptors were obtained from a man aged 45-65 years with active COVID-19. Each CDR3 is given with its conserved first and last residue. A D gene is named only where the DNA matches it firmly. The listing skips clone size in some rows; elsewhere it reads once, few, many or a size class.

V gene	clone size	J gene	D gene	CDR3 DNA	CDR3 protein
TRBV4-1	.	TRBJ1-1	.	TGCGCCAGCAGCCAAGCAGCGGCGTACACTGAAGCTTTCTTT	CASSQAAAYTEAFF
TRBV7-2	once	TRBJ2-5	.	TGTGCCAGCAGCTTACGTCTTCCGGAGACCCAGTACTTC	CASSLRLPETQYF
TRBV5-8	.	TRBJ1-6	.	TGTGCCAGCAACAAACAGGGTCCGGATTCACCCCTCCACTTT	CASNKQGPDSPLHF
TRBV5-8	few	TRBJ1-2	.	TGTGCCAGCAGCTTGGACAGGCGTCTGGCGGGCTACACCTTC	CASSLDRRLAGYTF
TRBV18	.	TRBJ1-4	TRBD1	TGTGCCAGCTCACGGGACAGGGCAAGGGAAAAACTGTTTTTT	CASSRDRAREKLFF
TRBV9	.	TRBJ1-5	.	TGTGCCAGCAGCGCCGGGGCAGGGGTTCAGCCCCAGCATTTT	CASSAGAGVQPQHF
TRBV5-1	.	TRBJ2-1	TRBD1	TGCGCCAGCAGCTTTCTTCCGGGACAGGGGAGTGAGCAGTTCTTC	CASSFLPGQGSEQFF
TRBV20-1	.	TRBJ1-1	.	TGCAGTGCCCTAGCTCCCACTGAAGCTTTCTTT	CSALAPTEAFF
TRBV19	.	TRBJ1-5	TRBD1	TGTGCCAGTTGGGGAACAGGGGCCTTAAATCAGCCCCAGCATTTT	CASWGTGALNQPQHF
TRBV21-1	few	TRBJ2-7	.	TGTGCCAGCAGCACCTTTCCTCAGGGGACATCGCAGTACGAGCAGTACTTC	CASSTFPQGTSQYEQYF
TRBV25-1	.	TRBJ2-4	TRBD1	TGTGCCAGCAGAGCAGGGGGCCTTATTCGGTACTTC	CASRAGGLIRYF
TRBV28	.	TRBJ1-5	.	TGTGCCAGCAGTCGTAGGGGGAATCAGCCCCAGCATTTT	CASSRRGNQPQHF
TRBV5-6	.	TRBJ2-1	TRBD2	TGTGCCAGCAGCCCCGGGACTAGCGGGGGGGGCAATGAGCAGTTCTTC	CASSPGTSGGGNEQFF
TRBV21-1	.	TRBJ2-3	.	TGTGCCAGCAGCAAAGTAGTACTAGCGGGGTCAGATACGCAGTATTTT	CASSKVVLAGSDTQYF
TRBV7-3	.	TRBJ1-1	TRBD1	TGTGCCAGCAGCAAAGACCCCGGGACAGCGAACACTGAAGCTTTCTTT	CASSKDPGTANTEAFF
TRBV5-4	.	TRBJ2-7	.	TGTGCCAGCAGCGCCTCGGGCGAGCAGTACTTC	CASSASGEQYF
TRBV7-9	.	TRBJ2-1	TRBD1	TGTGCCAGCAGACGGACAGGAGAACACAATGAGCAGTTCTTC	CASRRTGEHNEQFF
TRBV5-4	.	TRBJ1-6	TRBD1	TGTGCCAGCATCCTCCCCACGGGACAGGAACCTGTCCGATATAATTCACCCCTCCACTTT	CASILPTGQEPVRYNSPLHF
TRBV5-1	.	TRBJ1-1	.	TGCGCCAGCAGCTATGGACACCAGAACACTGAAGCTTTCTTT	CASSYGHQNTEAFF
TRBV7-2	.	TRBJ1-5	.	TGTGCCAGCTCCCCGAGGGTCGGCCAGCCCCAGCATTTT	CASSPRVGQPQHF
TRBV15	.	TRBJ1-1	.	TGTGCCACCAGCAGACTAACCGAGGGCACTGAAGCTTTCTTT	CATSRLTEGTEAFF
TRBV5-6	.	TRBJ2-7	.	TGTGCCAGCAGCTGGGGCTGGGATACGTACTTC	CASSWGWDTYF
TRBV2	.	TRBJ2-3	.	TGTGCCAGCAGCCCTAGGACTGGCACAGATACGCAGTATTTT	CASSPRTGTDTQYF
TRBV5-6	.	TRBJ1-5	TRBD1	TGTGCCAGCAGCTTTTTCGGGACAGCTAATCAGCCCCAGCATTTT	CASSFFGTANQPQHF
TRBV6-5	.	TRBJ1-1	TRBD1	TGTGCCAGCAGTTTTGGGACAGGGATGTACCCTGAAGCTTTCTTT	CASSFGTGMYPEAFF
TRBV11-1	.	TRBJ2-1	.	TGTGCCAGCAGCTTAGCGGCAGCGGGCAATGAGCAGTTCTTC	CASSLAAAGNEQFF
TRBV2	.	TRBJ1-5	TRBD1	TGTGCCAGCAGCGTTGACAGGGTTCGGCAGCCCCAGCATTTT	CASSVDRVRQPQHF
TRBV2	.	TRBJ2-5	.	TGTGCCAGCAGTGACCGGGACATAAGGACCTCAGAGACCCAGTACTTC	CASSDRDIRTSETQYF
TRBV6-5	.	TRBJ2-2	.	TGTGCCACCCAGACAGGATGGAACACCGGGGAGCTGTTTTTT	CATQTGWNTGELFF
TRBV11-3	once	TRBJ2-5	TRBD2	TGTGCCAGCAGCGCCAGGACTAGCGGGGGGGCCGTGGAGACCCAGTACTTC	CASSARTSGGAVETQYF
TRBV9	.	TRBJ2-2	TRBD1	TGTGCCAGTGGGGCCGGGACAGGGAGCATCGGGGAGCTGTTTTTT	CASGAGTGSIGELFF
TRBV5-1	.	TRBJ2-7	TRBD2	TGCGCCAGCAGCTTACAACGGACTAGCGGGAAAATGTTGTACTTC	CASSLQRTSGKMLYF
TRBV12-3/TRBV12-4	.	TRBJ1-5	.	TGTGCCAGCAGTTTCAAAGGGGTTGAGCCCCAGCATTTT	CASSFKGVEPQHF
TRBV7-8	.	TRBJ1-1	TRBD1	TGTGCCAGCAGCCCGATATTGCTAAACAGGGGGAGCACTGAAGCTTTCTTT	CASSPILLNRGSTEAFF
TRBV12-3/TRBV12-4	.	TRBJ1-3	TRBD1	TGTGCCAGCAGCCTCAACAGGGGGAACACCATATATTTT	CASSLNRGNTIYF